One and the same sample provided the 32 T cell receptor beta chains below, sequenced in a study of blood T cells in healthy people across ages. For the second PCR, which ran for 7 to 11 cycles, a sample-barcoded 5' primer and a J-beta primer mix were used. MiXCR, run by TCRdb on the 5' RACE reads, gives a single entry per CDR3 protein. The sample yields roughly 900,000 distinct CDR3 sequences, 29% seen once. Input material: blood. The receptors come from a woman older than 75 in good health.

This clonotype has at least ten counts. This sequence joins TRBV7-9 and TRBJ1-2; a weak D match, TRBD1 (5 bases). V lost 5 bases to trimming and J lost 3 bases, with 7 bases between them. The germline gives CDR1 SEHNR, CDR2 FQNEAQ (reference sequence). The CDR3 has 12 residues. CDR3 in DNA: TGTGCCAGCAGCGCACAGGACTATGGCTACACCTTC. Amino acid sequence: CASSAQDYGYTF.

In regard to this clonotype: This may be a read error, as it is one base from a much larger clone. Here the CDR3 DNA reads TGTGCCAGCGCACGGACAGGGACGGACACTGAAGCTTTCTTT. It encodes CASARTGTDTEAFF. V gene TRBV7-9 combines with J gene TRBJ1-1; 8 bases align to TRBD1. The CDR3 length is 14 residues. Germline-derived CDR1 and CDR2 are SEHNR and FQNEAQ (reference sequence). Germline trimming cut 8 bases from V and 3 bases from J; bases unmatched to any gene: 8.

This clonotype showed up many times. The gene calls are TRBV9 and TRBJ2-1; D is ambiguous. The V and J ends lost 0 bases and 1 base respectively, with 8 bases between them. The CDR3 is 15 amino acids. CDR1 and CDR2 from the germline V gene are SGDLS and YYNGEE. DNA of the CDR3: TGTGCCAGCAGCGTAGATGAAGGTTCCTACAATGAGCAGTTCTTC. Its translation: CASSVDEGSYNEQFF.

The chain recombines TRBV10-2 with TRBJ2-5; TRBD1 matches 9 bases. The CDR3 length is 17 residues. Trimming cost V 3 bases and J 5 bases; bases outside gene matches: 13. CDR1 is WSHSY and CDR2 is SAAADI in the germline V gene. CDR3: CASSEDRGSLRKETQYF. CDR3 bases: TGCGCCAGCAGTGAAGACAGGGGGTCCCTACGGAAGGAGACCCAGTACTTC.

This clonotype occurred a few times. The rearrangement links TRBV20-1 to TRBJ2-1, with 9 bases matching TRBD2. The CDR3 length is 17 residues. V dropped 5 bases and J dropped 1; count of bases not matched to a gene: 12. Per the germline V gene, CDR1 is DFQATT and CDR2 is SNEGSKA (reference sequence). The DNA of the CDR3 is TGCAGTGCTGTTAGCGGGGGCCTCGAGGGGTCCTACAATGAGCAGTTCTTC. It is translated as CSAVSGGLEGSYNEQFF.

This clonotype was counted a few times. A much larger clone is a single base away; this may be a read error. This chain connects TRBV9 to TRBJ1-2; D gene uncertain. V lost 3 bases and J 8 bases, leaving 11 bases between the germline ends. Germline V CDR1 and CDR2: SGDLS, YYNGEE. This CDR3 comprises 12 residues. The CDR3 DNA sequence: TGTGCCAGCAGCGCCCCCTCGTACGGCTACACCTTC. It codes for CASSAPSYGYTF.

In regard to this clonotype: Given a much more abundant clone one base away, this may be a read error. V gene TRBV7-2 combines with J gene TRBJ2-3; no clear D gene. Germline V gene sequence: CDR1 SGHTA, CDR2 FQGNSA. The CDR3 length is 15 residues. CDR3 amino acids: CASNLVGRAGDTQYF. In DNA form, the CDR3 reads TGTGCCAGCAACTTAGTTGGTCGGGCCGGGGATACGCAGTATTTT.

The chain uses TRBV6-2 or TRBV6-3 and TRBJ1-1, with unresolved D. CDR1 and CDR2 (germline): MNHEY, SVGEGT. The V end was cut by 0 bases, the J end by 11 bases, with 13 bases between. The CDR3 has 13 residues. CDR3 nucleotide sequence: TGTGCCAGCAGTTACTCGGACCGCTTACCGGCTTTCTTT. Protein: CASSYSDRLPAFF.

This clonotype appeared a few times. This chain joins TRBV14 and TRBJ2-1; 8 bases are shared with TRBD1. The CDR3 loop spans 14 amino acids. V was clipped by 4 bases and J by 12 bases; unmatched bases: 11. Germline CDR1 SGHDN, CDR2 FVKESK. The CDR3 region has the DNA TGTGCCAGCAGCCTATACCCGACAGGGGAATGGCAGTTCTTC. Protein: CASSLYPTGEWQFF.

The J gene is TRBJ2-2, the V gene TRBV25-1, with 9 bases that match TRBD1. V gave up 5 bases and J gave up 2 bases; unmatched junction bases: 9. The germline V gene encodes CDR1 MGHDK and CDR2 SYGVNS. This CDR3 is built from 17 residues. DNA for the CDR3: TGTGCCAGCAGTCACACCCGGGACAGGGTAAACACCGGGGAGCTGTTTTTT. Amino acid sequence: CASSHTRDRVNTGELFF.

This clonotype was counted only a few times. The genes are TRBV19 and TRBJ2-1; 11 bases agree with TRBD1. The germline V gene has CDR1 LNHDA and CDR2 SQIVND (reference sequence). The CDR3 consists of 17 residues. After removal of 4 bases from V and 9 bases from J, the junction contained 14 bases not matched to a gene. The chain's CDR3 is CASSRGTGGKWGPEQFF. The DNA of the CDR3 is TGTGCCAGTAGTAGAGGGACAGGGGGTAAATGGGGTCCTGAGCAGTTCTTC.

The J gene is TRBJ2-7, the V gene TRBV2; TRBD2 aligns across 9 bases. The CDR3 totals 15 residues. J gave up 2 bases and V 6 bases, and 8 bases lay outside the gene matches. In germline, CDR1 is SNHLY, CDR2 FYNNEI. This CDR3 reads CASRVSRGGPYEQYF. As DNA, the CDR3 is TGTGCCAGCAGAGTCTCGCGGGGGGGCCCCTACGAGCAGTACTTC. Complete variable domain (other parts from reference TRBV2 and TRBJ2-7): EPEVTQTPSHQVTQMGQEVILRCVPISNHLYFYWYRQILGQKVEFLVSFYNNEISEKSEIFDDQFSVERPDGSNFTLKIRSTKLEDSAMYFCASRVSRGGPYEQYFGPGTRLTVT.

Notes on this clonotype: At one end the junction does not follow the germline gene, possibly because of a read error. V and J are TRBV11-2 and TRBJ1-2; tentatively, D is TRBD1 (6 bases). This CDR3 is built from 13 residues. Germline CDR1 and CDR2: SGHAT and FQNNGV. The CDR3 DNA follows: TGTGCCAGCAGCCCGGGACAAAACTATAGCTACACCTTC. Protein product: CASSPGQNYSYTF.

V usage is TRBV18 and J usage is TRBJ2-7, with D possibly matching TRBD1 (6 bases). The CDR3 extends over 13 amino acids. V was cut by 6 bases and J by 5 bases, with 14 bases left in between. Germline CDR1 reads KGHSH; CDR2 reads LQKENI. The CDR3 DNA reads as TGTGCCAGCTCCCCGATACAGGGCGACGAGCAGTACTTC. It translates to CASSPIQGDEQYF.

This clonotype was observed many times. This chain joins TRBV10-2 and TRBJ2-7; 11 bases match TRBD2. This CDR3 contains 14 residues. Germline trimming cut 3 bases from V and 4 bases from J; bases unmatched to any gene: 2. Germline CDR1 is WSHSY and CDR2 is SAAADI. The chain's CDR3 is CASSEGTSGYEQYF. The CDR3 bases are TGCGCCAGCAGTGAAGGGACTAGCGGTTACGAGCAGTACTTC.

This clonotype has at least ten counts. The chain uses TRBV7-8 and TRBJ2-7; D gene unclear. This CDR3 contains 14 residues. Germline V gene data show CDR1 as SGHVS and CDR2 as FQNEAQ. V lost 2 bases and J 0 bases, leaving 8 bases between the germline ends. The CDR3 nucleotides read TGTGCCAGCAGCTTAACTCGGGTCTCCTACGAGCAGTACTTC. It yields the protein CASSLTRVSYEQYF.

The chain has TRBV12-3 or TRBV12-4 and TRBJ1-1; no clear D gene. Trimming removed 6 bases from V and 1 base from J, with 12 bases in between. The CDR3 totals 14 residues. The CDR3 nucleotides read TGTGCCAGCAGCCCCGGGTACCCGAACACTGAAGCTTTCTTT. Its protein product is CASSPGYPNTEAFF.

This clonotype was observed many times. This chain joins TRBV12-3 or TRBV12-4 and TRBJ2-3; D is unclear. This CDR3 contains 14 residues. Trimming took 6 bases from V and 6 from J, leaving 16 bases between them. The CDR3 is CASSTQSSSDTQYF. DNA of the CDR3: TGTGCCAGCAGCACCCAATCATCCTCGGATACGCAGTATTTT.

This clonotype was counted at least ten times. V usage is TRBV20-1 and J usage is TRBJ2-5; possibly TRBD1 for D (5 bases). This CDR3 contains 13 residues. Trimming stripped 0 bases from V and 5 bases from J, with 10 bases between. Germline V gene sequence: CDR1 DFQATT, CDR2 SNEGSKA (reference sequence). The DNA for the CDR3 is TGCAGTGCTAGAGAGACAGTACGTGAGACCCAGTACTTC. Protein: CSARETVRETQYF.

This clonotype was seen ten or more times. The chain combines TRBV7-9 with TRBJ1-2; 9 nucleotides line up with TRBD1. J gave up 8 bases and V 6 bases, and 16 bases lay outside the gene matches. This CDR3 is 16 amino acids long. Germline CDR1 is SEHNR and CDR2 is FQNEAQ (reference sequence). For the CDR3, the DNA is TGTGCCAGCAGACGACCCGGGACAGGGTCAATTCCGGGCTACACCTTC. Translated, it gives CASRRPGTGSIPGYTF.

This clonotype was observed many times. V and J are TRBV12-3 or TRBV12-4 and TRBJ1-6, with D tentatively TRBD1 (6 bases). The CDR3 covers 16 residues. Trimming took 6 bases from V and 7 from J, leaving 19 bases between them. DNA of the CDR3: TGTGCCAGCAGCTTGGGAGGGGGTCCGGGGAATTCACCCCTCCACTTT. Its translation is CASSLGGGPGNSPLHF.

The CDR3 DNA is TGTGCCAGCGTATATCGCCAGGGACACTATGGCTACACCTTC. It encodes CASVYRQGHYGYTF. The V gene is TRBV7-2, the J gene TRBJ1-2; tentative D call: TRBD1 (5 bases). Germline CDR1 is SGHTA and CDR2 is FQGNSA. The CDR3 has 14 amino acids. The V end was cut by 8 bases, the J end by 3 bases, with 16 bases between.

This clonotype was detected many times. V usage is TRBV7-2 and J usage is TRBJ2-5, with D perhaps being TRBD1 or TRBD2 (7 bases each). Germline assignment: CDR1 SGHTA and CDR2 FQGNSA. With 5 bases removed from V and 5 bases from J, the gap between germline ends came to 18 bases. This CDR3 is built from 15 residues. CDR3 loop: CASSEGRGRGETQYF. CDR3 nucleotide sequence: TGTGCCAGCAGCGAGGGGAGGGGGCGCGGGGAGACCCAGTACTTC.

The V gene is TRBV2, the J gene TRBJ1-2, with D perhaps TRBD1 (6 bases). Germline assignment: CDR1 SNHLY and CDR2 FYNNEI. V gave up 9 bases and J gave up 2 bases, with 13 bases separating them. There are 13 residues in the CDR3. This CDR3 reads CARGTPSNYGYTF. The CDR3 nucleotides read TGTGCCAGGGGGACACCCTCGAACTATGGCTACACCTTC.

This clonotype was seen many times. CDR3 sequence: CASSQRYNEQFF. The CDR3 coding sequence is TGTGCCAGCAGCCAAAGATACAATGAGCAGTTCTTC. The chain has TRBV7-9 and TRBJ2-1, with D hard to call. The ends were cut back, 5 bases at V and 4 bases at J, with 6 bases in the middle. The CDR3 is 12 amino acids. CDR1 and CDR2 (germline): SEHNR, FQNEAQ (reference sequence).

The chain employs TRBV30 and TRBJ1-5; a weak D match, TRBD1 (6 bases). The germline gives CDR1 GTSNPN, CDR2 SVGIG (reference sequence). The CDR3 has 13 amino acids. The germline V and J ends were trimmed by 5 bases and 4 bases, with 12 bases remaining between them. CDR3 amino acids: CAWGRGPNQPQHF. CDR3 sequence (DNA): TGTGCCTGGGGCAGGGGACCGAATCAGCCCCAGCATTTT.

About this clonotype itself: Its ends do not fully match the called genes, so a read error is possible. The chain is built from TRBV15 and TRBJ1-5; 7 nucleotides align to TRBD1. CDR1 and CDR2 (germline): LNHNV, YYDKDF (reference sequence). This CDR3 has 15 amino acids. CDR3 nucleotides: TGTGCCACCAGCAGAGCAAGGACAGGCAATCAGCCCCAGGATTTT. Amino acids: CATSRARTGNQPQDF.

This clonotype has at least ten counts. V usage is TRBV3-1 and J usage is TRBJ2-2; no clear D. Germline assignment: CDR1 LGHDT and CDR2 YNNKEL (reference sequence). The V and J ends lost 2 bases and 5 bases respectively, with 0 bases between them. This CDR3 has 11 residues. The CDR3 nucleotides read TGTGCCAGCAGCCAAACCGGGGAGCTGTTTTTT. Amino acid sequence: CASSQTGELFF.

This clonotype was counted between two and nine times. The genes are TRBV28 and TRBJ2-4; D is unresolved. Per germline, CDR1 MDHEN and CDR2 SYDVKM. Trimming took 6 bases from V and 6 from J, leaving 9 bases between them. This CDR3 spans 12 amino acids. The DNA of the CDR3 is TGTGCCAGCAGATCAGATTTAAACATTCAGTACTTC. Protein product: CASRSDLNIQYF.

The chain joins TRBV18 to TRBJ2-6, with D possibly being TRBD1 (6 bases). The CDR3 runs 19 residues. Germline CDR1 and CDR2: KGHSH and LQKENI. Trimming cost V 6 bases and J 4 bases, with 25 bases left between them. The CDR3 DNA is TGTGCCAGCTCCCAAGTTATTGACAGGCGTCTCATAGGGGCCAACGTCCTGACTTTC. Residues: CASSQVIDRRLIGANVLTF. Filled out from reference TRBV18 and TRBJ2-6, the complete variable domain reads NAGVMQNPRHLVRRRGQEARLRCSPMKGHSHVYWYRQLPEEGLKFMVYLQKENIIDESGMPKERFSAEFPKEGPSILRIQQVVRGDSAAYFCASSQVIDRRLIGANVLTFGAGSRLTVL.

In its sample, this clonotype was seen many times. The chain has TRBV21-1 and TRBJ2-1; the table's TRBD2 call for D was not verified on the DNA. TRBV21-1 is given as a pseudogene. This CDR3 contains 16 residues. CDR3 coding DNA: TGTGCCAGCAGCAAAGTACCAGCGGGGGGGGGCAATGAGCAGTTCTTC. Translated, it gives CASSKVPAGGGNEQFF.

This clonotype was detected many times. This chain connects TRBV7-8 to TRBJ2-3; no clear D. Trimming shortened V by 5 bases and J by 10 bases, and 16 bases separated the two germline ends. This CDR3 is 13 amino acids long. Germline values: CDR1 SGHVS, CDR2 FQNEAQ. CDR3 in DNA: TGTGCCAGCAGCCCCTCAGGCTCAGGCCCGCAGTATTTT. This codes for CASSPSGSGPQYF.